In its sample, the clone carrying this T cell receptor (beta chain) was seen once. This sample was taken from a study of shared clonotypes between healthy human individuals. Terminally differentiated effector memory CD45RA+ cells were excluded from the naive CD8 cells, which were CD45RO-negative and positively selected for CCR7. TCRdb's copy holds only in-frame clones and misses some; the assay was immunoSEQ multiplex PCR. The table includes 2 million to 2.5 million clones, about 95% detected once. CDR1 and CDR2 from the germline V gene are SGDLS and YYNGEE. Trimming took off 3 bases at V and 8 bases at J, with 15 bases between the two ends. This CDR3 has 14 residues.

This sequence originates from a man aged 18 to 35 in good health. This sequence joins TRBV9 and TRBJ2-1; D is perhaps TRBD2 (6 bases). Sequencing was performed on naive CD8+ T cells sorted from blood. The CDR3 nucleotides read TGTGCCAGCAGCGCGGGCCGGCGGGGAGATGAGCAGTTCTTC. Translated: CASSAGRRGDEQFF.